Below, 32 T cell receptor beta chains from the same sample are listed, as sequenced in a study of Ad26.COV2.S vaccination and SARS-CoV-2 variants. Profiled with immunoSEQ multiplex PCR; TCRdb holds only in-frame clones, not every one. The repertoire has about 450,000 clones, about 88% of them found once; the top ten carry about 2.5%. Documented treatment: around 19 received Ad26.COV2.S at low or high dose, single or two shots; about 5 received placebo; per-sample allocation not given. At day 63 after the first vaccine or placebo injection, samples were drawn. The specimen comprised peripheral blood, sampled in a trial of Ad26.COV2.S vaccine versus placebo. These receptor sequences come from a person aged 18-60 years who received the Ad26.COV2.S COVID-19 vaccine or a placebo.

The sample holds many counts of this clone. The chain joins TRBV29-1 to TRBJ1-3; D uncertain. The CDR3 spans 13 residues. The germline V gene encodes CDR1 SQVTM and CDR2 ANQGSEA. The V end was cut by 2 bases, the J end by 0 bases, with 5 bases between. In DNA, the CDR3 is TGCAGCGTTGAATCGGGCTCTGGAAACACCATATATTTT. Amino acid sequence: CSVESGSGNTIYF.

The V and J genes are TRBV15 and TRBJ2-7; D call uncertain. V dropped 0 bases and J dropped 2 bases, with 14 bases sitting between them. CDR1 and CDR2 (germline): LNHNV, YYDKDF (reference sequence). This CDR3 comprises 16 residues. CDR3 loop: CATSRDGPRQAYEQYF. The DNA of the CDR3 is TGTGCCACCAGCAGAGATGGCCCACGCCAAGCCTACGAGCAGTACTTC.

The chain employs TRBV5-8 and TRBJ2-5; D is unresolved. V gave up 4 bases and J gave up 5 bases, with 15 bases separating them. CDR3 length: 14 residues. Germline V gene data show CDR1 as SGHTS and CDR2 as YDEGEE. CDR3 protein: CASSRGLVGETQYF. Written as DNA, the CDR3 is TGTGCCAGCAGCCGTGGCCTAGTTGGCGAGACCCAGTACTTC.

DNA for the CDR3: TGTGCCAGTCAATGGACAGGCTCTGGGGCCAACGTCCTGACTTTC. This codes for CASQWTGSGANVLTF. The genes are TRBV6-5 and TRBJ2-6; 7 bases map to TRBD1. V lost 9 bases, J lost 0 bases, and 5 bases stayed unmatched. Germline-derived CDR1 and CDR2 are MNHEY and SVGAGI. The CDR3 extends over 15 amino acids.

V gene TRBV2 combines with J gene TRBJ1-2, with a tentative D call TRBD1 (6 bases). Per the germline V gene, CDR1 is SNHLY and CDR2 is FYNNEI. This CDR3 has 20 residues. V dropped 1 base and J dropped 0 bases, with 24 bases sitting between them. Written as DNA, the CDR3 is TGTGCCAGCAGTGAAGGAGAAACAGGGATGTTCGGGTTAGCTAACTATGGCTACACCTTC. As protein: CASSEGETGMFGLANYGYTF. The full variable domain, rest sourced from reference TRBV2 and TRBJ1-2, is EPEVTQTPSHQVTQMGQEVILRCVPISNHLYFYWYRQILGQKVEFLVSFYNNEISEKSEIFDDQFSVERPDGSNFTLKIRSTKLEDSAMYFCASSEGETGMFGLANYGYTFGSGTRLTVV.

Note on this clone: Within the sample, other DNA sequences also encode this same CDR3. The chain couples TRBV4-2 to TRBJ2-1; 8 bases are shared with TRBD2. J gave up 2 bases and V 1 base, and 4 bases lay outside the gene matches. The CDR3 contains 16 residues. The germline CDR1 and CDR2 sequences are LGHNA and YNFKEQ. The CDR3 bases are TGTGCCAGCAGCCAAGGCGCGGGGGGCCCCTACAATGAGCAGTTCTTC. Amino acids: CASSQGAGGPYNEQFF.

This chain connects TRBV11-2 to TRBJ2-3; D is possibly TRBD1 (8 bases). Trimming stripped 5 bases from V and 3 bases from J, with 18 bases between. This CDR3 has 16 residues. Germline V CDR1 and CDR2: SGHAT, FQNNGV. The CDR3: CASSTPTGEGTDTQYF. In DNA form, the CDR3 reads TGTGCCAGCAGCACCCCGACAGGGGAGGGGACAGATACGCAGTATTTT.

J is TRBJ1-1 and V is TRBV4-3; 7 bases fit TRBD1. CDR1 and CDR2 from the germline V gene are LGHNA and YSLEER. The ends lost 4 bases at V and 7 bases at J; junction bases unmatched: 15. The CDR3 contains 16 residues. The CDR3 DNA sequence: TGCGCCAGCAGCCCCAGACAGGGAGGGAGGACAGTTGAAGCTTTCTTT. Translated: CASSPRQGGRTVEAFF.

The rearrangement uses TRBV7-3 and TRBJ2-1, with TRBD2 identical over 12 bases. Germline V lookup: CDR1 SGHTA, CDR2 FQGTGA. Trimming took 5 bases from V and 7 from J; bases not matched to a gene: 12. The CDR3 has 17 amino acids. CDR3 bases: TGTGCCAGCAGCCTACGCGACTCCACTAGCGGGAGGAATGAGCAGTTCTTC. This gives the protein CASSLRDSTSGRNEQFF. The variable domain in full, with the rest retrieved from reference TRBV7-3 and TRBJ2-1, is GAGVSQTPSNKVTEKGKYVELRCDPISGHTALYWYRQSLGQGPEFLIYFQGTGAADDSGLPNDRFFAVRPEGSVSTLKIQRTERGDSAVYLCASSLRDSTSGRNEQFFGPGTRLTVL.

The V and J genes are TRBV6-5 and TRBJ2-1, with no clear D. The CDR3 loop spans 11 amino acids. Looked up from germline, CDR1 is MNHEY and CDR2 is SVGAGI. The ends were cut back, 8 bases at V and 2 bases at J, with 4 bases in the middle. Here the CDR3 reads CASGTYNEQFF. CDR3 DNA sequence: TGTGCCAGCGGGACCTACAATGAGCAGTTCTTC.

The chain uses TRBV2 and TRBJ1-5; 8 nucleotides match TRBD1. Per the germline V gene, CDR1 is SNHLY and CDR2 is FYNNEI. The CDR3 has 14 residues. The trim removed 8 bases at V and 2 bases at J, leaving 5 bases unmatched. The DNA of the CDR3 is TGTGCCAGCGGGGACAGGACTGGCAATCAGCCCCAGCATTTT. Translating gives CASGDRTGNQPQHF. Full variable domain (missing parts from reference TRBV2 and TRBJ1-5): EPEVTQTPSHQVTQMGQEVILRCVPISNHLYFYWYRQILGQKVEFLVSFYNNEISEKSEIFDDQFSVERPDGSNFTLKIRSTKLEDSAMYFCASGDRTGNQPQHFGDGTRLSIL.

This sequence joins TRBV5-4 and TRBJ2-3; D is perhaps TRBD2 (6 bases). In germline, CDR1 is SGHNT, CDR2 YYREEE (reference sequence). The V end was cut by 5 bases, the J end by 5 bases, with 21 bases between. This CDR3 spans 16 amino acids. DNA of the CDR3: TGTGCCAGCAGGAGGTCTGGAGGGTTTTCTGGAGATACGCAGTATTTT. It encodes CASRRSGGFSGDTQYF.

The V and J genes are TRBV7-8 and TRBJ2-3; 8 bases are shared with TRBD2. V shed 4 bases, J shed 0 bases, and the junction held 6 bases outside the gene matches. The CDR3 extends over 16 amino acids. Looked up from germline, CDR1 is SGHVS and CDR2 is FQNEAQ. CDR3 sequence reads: CASSSGLGRSTDTQYF. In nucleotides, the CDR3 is TGTGCCAGCAGCTCGGGACTAGGCAGAAGCACAGATACGCAGTATTTT.

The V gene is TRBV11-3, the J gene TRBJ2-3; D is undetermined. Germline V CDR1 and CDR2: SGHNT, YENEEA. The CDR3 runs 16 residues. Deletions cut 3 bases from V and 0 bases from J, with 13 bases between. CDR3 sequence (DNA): TGTGCCAGCAGCTTCTCAGGATCCACTAGCACAGATACGCAGTATTTT. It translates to CASSFSGSTSTDTQYF.

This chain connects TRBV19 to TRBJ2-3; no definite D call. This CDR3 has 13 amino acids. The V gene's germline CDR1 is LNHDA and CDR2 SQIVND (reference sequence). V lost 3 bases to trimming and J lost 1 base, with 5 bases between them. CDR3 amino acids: CASSMDRTDTQYF. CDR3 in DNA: TGTGCCAGTAGTATGGACCGCACAGATACGCAGTATTTT.

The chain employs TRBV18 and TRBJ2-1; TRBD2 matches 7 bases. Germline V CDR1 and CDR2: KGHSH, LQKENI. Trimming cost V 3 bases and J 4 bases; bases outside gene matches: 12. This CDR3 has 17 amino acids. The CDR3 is CASSPSISGTFYNEQFF. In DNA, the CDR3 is TGTGCCAGCTCACCCTCCATCAGCGGGACTTTTTACAATGAGCAGTTCTTC.

The CDR3 is CASSQTRSGSSYEQYV. In nucleotides, the CDR3 is TGTGCCAGCAGCCAGACTCGTAGCGGGAGCTCCTACGAGCAGTACGTC. V usage is TRBV3-1 (or the pseudogene TRBV3-2) and J usage is TRBJ2-7; 9 nucleotides line up with TRBD2. This CDR3 region has 16 residues. J was trimmed by 0 bases and V by 3 bases; bases with no gene match: 6. Germline V gene sequence: CDR1 LGHDT, CDR2 YNNKEL (reference sequence).

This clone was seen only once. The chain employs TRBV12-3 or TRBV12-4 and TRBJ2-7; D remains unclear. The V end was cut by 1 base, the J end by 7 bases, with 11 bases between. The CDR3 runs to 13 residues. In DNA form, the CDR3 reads TGTGCCAGCAGTTTAGTTGGACCCGTGGAGCAGTACGTC. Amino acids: CASSLVGPVEQYV.

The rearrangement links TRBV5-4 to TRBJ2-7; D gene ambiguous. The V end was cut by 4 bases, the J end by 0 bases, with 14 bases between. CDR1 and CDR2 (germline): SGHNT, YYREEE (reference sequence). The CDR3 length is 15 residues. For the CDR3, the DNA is TGTGCCAGCAGCCCATCCCCGCTAGTCTCCTACGAGCAGTACGTC. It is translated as CASSPSPLVSYEQYV.

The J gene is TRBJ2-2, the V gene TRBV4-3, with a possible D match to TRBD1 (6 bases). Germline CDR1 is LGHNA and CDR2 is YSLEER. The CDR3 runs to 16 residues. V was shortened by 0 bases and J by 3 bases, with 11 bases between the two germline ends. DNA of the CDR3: TGCGCCAGCAGCCAAGAGGGGGCAGGGGACACCGGGGAGCTGTTTTTT. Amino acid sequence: CASSQEGAGDTGELFF.

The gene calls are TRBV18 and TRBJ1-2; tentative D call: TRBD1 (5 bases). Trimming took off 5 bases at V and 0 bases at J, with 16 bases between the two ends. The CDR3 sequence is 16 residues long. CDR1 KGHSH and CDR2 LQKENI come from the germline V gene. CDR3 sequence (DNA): TGTGCCAGCTCATCCGCGACAGCTAGAGCTAACTATGGCTACACCTTC. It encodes CASSSATARANYGYTF.

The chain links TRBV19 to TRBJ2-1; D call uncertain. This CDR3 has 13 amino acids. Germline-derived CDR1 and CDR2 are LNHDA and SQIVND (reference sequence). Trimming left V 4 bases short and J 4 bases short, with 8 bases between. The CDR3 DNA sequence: TGTGCCAGTAGTAGGAGAGAGTACAATGAGCAGTTCTTC. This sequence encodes CASSRREYNEQFF.

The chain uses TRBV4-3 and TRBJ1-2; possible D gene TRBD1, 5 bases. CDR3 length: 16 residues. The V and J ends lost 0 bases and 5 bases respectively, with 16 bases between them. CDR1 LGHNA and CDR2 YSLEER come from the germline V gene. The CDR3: CASSQDPRGREYGYTF. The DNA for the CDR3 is TGCGCCAGCAGCCAAGACCCCCGGGGGAGGGAGTATGGCTACACCTTC.

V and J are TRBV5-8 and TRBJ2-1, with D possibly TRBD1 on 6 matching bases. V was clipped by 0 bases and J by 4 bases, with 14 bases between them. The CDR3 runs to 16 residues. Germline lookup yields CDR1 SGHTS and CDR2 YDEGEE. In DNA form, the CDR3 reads TGTGCCAGCAGCTTGGGAAGAGGACAGCTATACAATGAGCAGTTCTTC. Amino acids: CASSLGRGQLYNEQFF. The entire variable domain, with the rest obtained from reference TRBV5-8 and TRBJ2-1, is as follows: EAGVTQSPTHLIKTRGQQATLRCSPISGHTSVYWYQQALGLGLQFLLWYDEGEERNRGNFPPRFSGRQFPNYSSELNVNALELEDSALYLCASSLGRGQLYNEQFFGPGTRLTVL.

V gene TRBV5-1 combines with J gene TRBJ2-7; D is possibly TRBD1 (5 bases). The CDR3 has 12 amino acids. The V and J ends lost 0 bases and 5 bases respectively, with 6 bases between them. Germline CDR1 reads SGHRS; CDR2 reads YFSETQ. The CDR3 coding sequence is TGCGCCAGCAGCTTGGACAGGAACGAGCAGTACTTC. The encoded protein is CASSLDRNEQYF.

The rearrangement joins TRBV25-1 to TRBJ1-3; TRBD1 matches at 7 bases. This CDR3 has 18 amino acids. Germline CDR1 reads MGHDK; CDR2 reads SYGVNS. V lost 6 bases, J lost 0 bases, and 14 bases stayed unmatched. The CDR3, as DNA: TGTGCCAGCAGCGCTACGACAGGGCAGAGGGACTCTGGAAACACCATATATTTT. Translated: CASSATTGQRDSGNTIYF. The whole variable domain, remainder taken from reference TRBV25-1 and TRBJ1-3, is EADIYQTPRYLVIGTGKKITLECSQTMGHDKMYWYQQDPGMELHLIHYSYGVNSTEKGDLSSESTVSRIRTEHFPLTLESARPSHTSQYLCASSATTGQRDSGNTIYFGEGSWLTVV.

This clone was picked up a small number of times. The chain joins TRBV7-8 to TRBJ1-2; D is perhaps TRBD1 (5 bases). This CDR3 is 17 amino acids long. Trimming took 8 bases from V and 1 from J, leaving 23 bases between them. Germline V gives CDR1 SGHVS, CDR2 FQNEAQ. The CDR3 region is CASGLNYGTEDNYGYTF. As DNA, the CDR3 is TGTGCCAGCGGGCTAAACTACGGGACGGAAGATAACTATGGCTACACCTTC.

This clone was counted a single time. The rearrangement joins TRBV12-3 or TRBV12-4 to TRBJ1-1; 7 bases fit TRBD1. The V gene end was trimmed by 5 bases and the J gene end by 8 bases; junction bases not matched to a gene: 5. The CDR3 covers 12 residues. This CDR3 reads CASSTGDLEAFF. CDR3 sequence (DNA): TGTGCCAGCAGTACAGGGGACTTGGAAGCTTTCTTT.

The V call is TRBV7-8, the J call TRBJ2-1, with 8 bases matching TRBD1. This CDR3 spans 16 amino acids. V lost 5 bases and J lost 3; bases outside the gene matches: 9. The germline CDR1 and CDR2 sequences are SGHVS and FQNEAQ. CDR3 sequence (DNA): TGTGCCAGCAGCCTTCTTGGGACAGGTGGCTACAATGAGCAGTTCTTC. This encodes CASSLLGTGGYNEQFF.

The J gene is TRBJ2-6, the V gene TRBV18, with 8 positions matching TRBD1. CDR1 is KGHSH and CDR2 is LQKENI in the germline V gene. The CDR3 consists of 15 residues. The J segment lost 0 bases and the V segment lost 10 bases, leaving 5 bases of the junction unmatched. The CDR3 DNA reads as TGTGCCACCCGACAGGGGATCTCTGGGGCCAACGTCCTGACTTTC. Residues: CATRQGISGANVLTF.

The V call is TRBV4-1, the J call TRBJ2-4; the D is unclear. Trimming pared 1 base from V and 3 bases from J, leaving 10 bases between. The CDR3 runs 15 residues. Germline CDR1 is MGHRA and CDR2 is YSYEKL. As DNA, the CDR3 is TGCGCCAGCAGCCAAGTGGTGGCCCTCAAAAACATTCAGTACTTC. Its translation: CASSQVVALKNIQYF.

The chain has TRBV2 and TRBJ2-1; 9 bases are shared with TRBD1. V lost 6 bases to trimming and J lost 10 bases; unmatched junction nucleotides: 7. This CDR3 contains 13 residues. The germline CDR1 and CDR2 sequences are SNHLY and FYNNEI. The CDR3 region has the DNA TGTGCCAGCAGCTGGGACAGGGTAATCGAGCAGTTCTTC. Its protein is CASSWDRVIEQFF.